The table lists the clone carrying this TCR beta chain with a few counts. Its antigen is undetermined. This entry is derived from a study of radiation and T cells in renal cell carcinoma. Study results and caveats: Top 100 clonotypes averaged about 54% in irradiated versus about 40% in nephrectomy-only tumors.

CDR1 is KGHSH and CDR2 is LQKENI in the germline V gene. The CDR3 consists of 14 residues. The V end was cut by 6 bases, the J end by 0 bases, with 11 bases between. Only in-frame clones appear in the TCRdb table, and some are missing; sequencing was by immunoSEQ multiplex PCR. This table has 20,000 to 25,000 clones, 45% to 65% appearing once. Regarding treatment: treatment-naive control, cytoreductive nephrectomy. The chain joins TRBV18 to TRBJ1-1; D is unclear. The sample was tumor tissue, taken from a patient whose treatment was nephrectomy without radiotherapy. This clonotype originated in a human donor with renal cell carcinoma. CDR3: CASSPDILNTEAFF. The CDR3 DNA is TGTGCCAGCTCCCCCGACATATTGAACACTGAAGCTTTCTTT. The full variable domain, its missing parts supplied by reference TRBV18 and TRBJ1-1, is NAGVMQNPRHLVRRRGQEARLRCSPMKGHSHVYWYRQLPEEGLKFMVYLQKENIIDESGMPKERFSAEFPKEGPSILRIQQVVRGDSAAYFCASSPDILNTEAFFGQGTRLTVV.